This record covers a single TCR beta chain. Its antigen is currently unknown. Profiled with immunoSEQ multiplex PCR; TCRdb holds only in-frame clones, not every one. Counted here are approximately 160,000 clones, approximately 84% occurring once; the ten biggest clones make up 10%. With 0 bases removed from V and 0 bases from J, the gap between germline ends came to 7 bases. This CDR3 is built from 16 residues. Germline CDR1 reads SGDLS; CDR2 reads YYNGEE. This entry is derived from a study of cytomegalovirus exposure and HLA in healthy donors. The study's findings and limits: It was about 180 TCR beta chains that were listed as cytomegalovirus-associated.

This clonotype was obtained from a man aged 25 to 40 in good health and CMV-seropositive. Sequenced material: PBMCs. The V call is TRBV9, the J call TRBJ1-6; D remains ambiguous. The CDR3 reads CASSVGRDSYNSPLHF. CDR3 nucleotide sequence: TGTGCCAGCAGCGTAGGGAGGGACTCCTATAATTCACCCCTCCACTTT.